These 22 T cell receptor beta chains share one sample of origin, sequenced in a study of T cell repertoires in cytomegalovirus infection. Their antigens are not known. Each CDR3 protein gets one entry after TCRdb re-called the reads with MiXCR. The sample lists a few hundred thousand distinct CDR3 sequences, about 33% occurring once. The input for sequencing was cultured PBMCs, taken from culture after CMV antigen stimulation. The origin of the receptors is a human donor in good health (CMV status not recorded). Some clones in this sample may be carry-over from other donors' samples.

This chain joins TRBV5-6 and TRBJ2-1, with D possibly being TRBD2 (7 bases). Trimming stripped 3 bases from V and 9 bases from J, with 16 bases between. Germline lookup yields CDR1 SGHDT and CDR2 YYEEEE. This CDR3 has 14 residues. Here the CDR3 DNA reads TGTGCCAGCAGCTCTGGACTAGTCAGGGGTGAGCAGTTCTTC. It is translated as CASSSGLVRGEQFF.

The CDR3 is CASSYSSRREQFF. The CDR3 nucleotides are TGTGCCAGCAGTTACTCTTCCAGACGTGAGCAGTTCTTC. V and J are TRBV6-2 or TRBV6-3 and TRBJ2-1; no clear D. The CDR3 loop spans 13 amino acids. From germline, CDR1 is MNHEY and CDR2 SVGEGT. V dropped 0 bases and J dropped 9 bases, with 9 bases sitting between them.

The CDR3 coding sequence is TGTGCCAGCAGCTTGGGCGGGACTCTGTACGAGCAGTACGTC. This gives the protein CASSLGGTLYEQYV. The chain employs TRBV11-2 and TRBJ2-7; weak D call: TRBD2 (6 bases). CDR1 and CDR2 (germline): SGHAT, FQNNGV. The CDR3 has 14 residues. V gave up 3 bases and J gave up 4 bases, with 13 bases separating them.

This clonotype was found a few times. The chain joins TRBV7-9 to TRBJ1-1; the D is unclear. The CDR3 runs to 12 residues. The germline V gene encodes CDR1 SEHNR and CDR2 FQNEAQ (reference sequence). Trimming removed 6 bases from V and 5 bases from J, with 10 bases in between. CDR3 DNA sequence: TGTGCCAGCAGGCCCGGCTGGACTGAAGCTTTCTTT. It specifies CASRPGWTEAFF.

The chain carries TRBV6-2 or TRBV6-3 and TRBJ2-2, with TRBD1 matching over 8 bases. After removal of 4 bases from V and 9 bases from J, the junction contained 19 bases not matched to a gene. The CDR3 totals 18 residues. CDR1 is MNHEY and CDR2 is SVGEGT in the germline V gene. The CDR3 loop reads CASSSSSPGTGEARELFF. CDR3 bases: TGTGCCAGCAGTTCTTCCTCACCCGGGACAGGAGAAGCACGGGAGCTGTTTTTT.

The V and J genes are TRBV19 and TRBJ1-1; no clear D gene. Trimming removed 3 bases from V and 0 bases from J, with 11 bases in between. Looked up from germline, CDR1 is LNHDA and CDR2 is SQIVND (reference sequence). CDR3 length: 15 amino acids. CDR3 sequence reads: CASSISSGLNTEAFF. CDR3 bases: TGTGCCAGTAGTATTTCGTCAGGCCTGAACACTGAAGCTTTCTTT. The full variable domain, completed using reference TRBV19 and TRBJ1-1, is DGGITQSPKYLFRKEGQNVTLSCEQNLNHDAMYWYRQDPGQGLRLIYYSQIVNDFQKGDIAEGYSVSREKKESFPLTVTSAQKNPTAFYLCASSISSGLNTEAFFGQGTRLTVV.

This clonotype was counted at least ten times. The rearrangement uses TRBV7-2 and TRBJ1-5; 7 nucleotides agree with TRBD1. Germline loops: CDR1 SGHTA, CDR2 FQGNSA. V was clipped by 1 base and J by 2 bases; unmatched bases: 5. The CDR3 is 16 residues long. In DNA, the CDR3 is TGTGCCAGCAGCTTAGATGGCAGGGGGGGCAATCAGCCCCAGCATTTT. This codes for CASSLDGRGGNQPQHF. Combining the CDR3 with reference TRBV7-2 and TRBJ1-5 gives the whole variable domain GAGVSQSPSNKVTEKGKDVELRCDPISGHTALYWYRQSLGQGLEFLIYFQGNSAPDKSGLPSDRFSAERTGGSVSTLTIQRTQQEDSAVYLCASSLDGRGGNQPQHFGDGTRLSIL.

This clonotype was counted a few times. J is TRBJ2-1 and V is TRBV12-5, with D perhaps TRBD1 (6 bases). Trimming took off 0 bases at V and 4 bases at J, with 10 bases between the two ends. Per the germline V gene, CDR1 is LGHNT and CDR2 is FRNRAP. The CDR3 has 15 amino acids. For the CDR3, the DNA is TGTGCTAGTGGTTTGGTGCAGGGGATTTACAATGAGCAGTTCTTC. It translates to CASGLVQGIYNEQFF. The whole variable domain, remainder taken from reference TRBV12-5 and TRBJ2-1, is DARVTQTPRHKVTEMGQEVTMRCQPILGHNTVFWYRQTMMQGLELLAYFRNRAPLDDSGMPKDRFSAEMPDATLATLKIQPSEPRDSAVYFCASGLVQGIYNEQFFGPGTRLTVL.

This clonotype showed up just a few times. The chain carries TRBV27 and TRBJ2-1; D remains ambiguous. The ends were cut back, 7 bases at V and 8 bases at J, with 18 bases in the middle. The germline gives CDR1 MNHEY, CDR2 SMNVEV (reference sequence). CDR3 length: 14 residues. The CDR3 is CASTLSNPLDEQFF. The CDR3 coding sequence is TGTGCCAGCACCCTCTCAAACCCTCTGGATGAGCAGTTCTTC.

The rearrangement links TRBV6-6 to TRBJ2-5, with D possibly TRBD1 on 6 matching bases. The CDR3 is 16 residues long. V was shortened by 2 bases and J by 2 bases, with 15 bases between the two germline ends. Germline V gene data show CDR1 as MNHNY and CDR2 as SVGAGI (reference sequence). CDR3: CASSYDRSIGQETQYF. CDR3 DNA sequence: TGTGCCAGCAGTTACGACAGGTCTATTGGTCAAGAGACCCAGTACTTC.

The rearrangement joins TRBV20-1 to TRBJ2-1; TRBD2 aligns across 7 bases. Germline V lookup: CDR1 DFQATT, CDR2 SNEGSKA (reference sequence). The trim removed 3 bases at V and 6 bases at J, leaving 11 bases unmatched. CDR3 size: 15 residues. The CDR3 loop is CSASPSMTSRNEQFF. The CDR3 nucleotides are TGCAGTGCTAGCCCCTCAATGACTAGCCGCAATGAGCAGTTCTTC.

The CDR3 region is CASREISAGNEQFF. The CDR3 region has the DNA TGTGCCAGCAGGGAGATTAGCGCAGGGAATGAGCAGTTCTTC. This chain links TRBV2 with TRBJ2-1, with D perhaps given as TRBD1 or TRBD2 (5 bases each). V was pared by 6 bases and J by 7 bases, with 16 bases between. CDR1 and CDR2 from the germline V gene are SNHLY and FYNNEI. CDR3 length: 14 amino acids.

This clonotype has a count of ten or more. The chain's CDR3 is CASSWTSGTDTQYF. CDR3 DNA: TGTGCCAGCAGCTGGACTAGCGGGACAGATACGCAGTATTTT. This sequence joins TRBV7-9 and TRBJ2-3; 11 positions agree with TRBD2. CDR3 length: 14 residues. The V gene's germline CDR1 is SEHNR and CDR2 FQNEAQ (reference sequence). Trimming removed 4 bases from V and 3 bases from J; junction bases left unmatched: 0.

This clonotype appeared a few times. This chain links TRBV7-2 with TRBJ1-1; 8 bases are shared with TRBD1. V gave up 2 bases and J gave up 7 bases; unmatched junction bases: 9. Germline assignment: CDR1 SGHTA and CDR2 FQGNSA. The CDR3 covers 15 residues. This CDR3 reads CASSLRSSDRGEAFF. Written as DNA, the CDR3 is TGTGCCAGCAGCTTACGATCCTCAGACAGGGGTGAAGCTTTCTTT.

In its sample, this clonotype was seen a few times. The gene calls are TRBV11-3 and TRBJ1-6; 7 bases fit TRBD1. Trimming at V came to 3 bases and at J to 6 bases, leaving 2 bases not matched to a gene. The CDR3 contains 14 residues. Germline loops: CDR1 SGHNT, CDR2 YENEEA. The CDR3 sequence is CASSLTGLNSPLHF. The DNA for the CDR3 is TGTGCCAGCAGCTTGACAGGGCTTAATTCACCCCTCCACTTT.

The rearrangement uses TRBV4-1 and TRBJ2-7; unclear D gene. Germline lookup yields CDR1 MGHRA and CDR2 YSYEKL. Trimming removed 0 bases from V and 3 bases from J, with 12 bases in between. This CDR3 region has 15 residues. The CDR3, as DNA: TGCGCCAGCAGCCAAGAATTCACTCAACTCTACGAGCAGTACGTC. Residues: CASSQEFTQLYEQYV.

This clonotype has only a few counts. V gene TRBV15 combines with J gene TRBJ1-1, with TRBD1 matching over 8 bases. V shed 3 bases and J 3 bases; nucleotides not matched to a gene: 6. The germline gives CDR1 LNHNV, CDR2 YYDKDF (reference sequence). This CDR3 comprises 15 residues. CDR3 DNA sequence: TGTGCCACCAGCAGTAGGGCCAGGGGGCACACTGAAGCTTTCTTT. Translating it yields CATSSRARGHTEAFF.

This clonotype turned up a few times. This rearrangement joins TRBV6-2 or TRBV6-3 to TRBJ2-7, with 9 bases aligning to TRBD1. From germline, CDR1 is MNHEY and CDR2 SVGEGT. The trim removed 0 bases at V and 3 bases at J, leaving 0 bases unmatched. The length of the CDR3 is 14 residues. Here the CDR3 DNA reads TGTGCCAGCAGTTACTCGACAGGGGGCTACGAGCAGTACGTC. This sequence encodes CASSYSTGGYEQYV.

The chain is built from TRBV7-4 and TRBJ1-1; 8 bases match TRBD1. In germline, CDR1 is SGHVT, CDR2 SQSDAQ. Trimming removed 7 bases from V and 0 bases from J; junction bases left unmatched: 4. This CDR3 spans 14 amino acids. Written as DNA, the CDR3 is TGTGCCAGCAACGGACAGGGATTGAACACTGAAGCTTTCTTT. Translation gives CASNGQGLNTEAFF.

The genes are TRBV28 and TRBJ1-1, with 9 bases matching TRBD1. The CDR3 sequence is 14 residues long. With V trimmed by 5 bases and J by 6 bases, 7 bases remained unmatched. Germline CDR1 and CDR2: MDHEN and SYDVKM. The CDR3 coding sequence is TGTGCCAGCAGTACGGGACAGGGAGGTTCTGAAGCTTTCTTT. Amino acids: CASSTGQGGSEAFF.

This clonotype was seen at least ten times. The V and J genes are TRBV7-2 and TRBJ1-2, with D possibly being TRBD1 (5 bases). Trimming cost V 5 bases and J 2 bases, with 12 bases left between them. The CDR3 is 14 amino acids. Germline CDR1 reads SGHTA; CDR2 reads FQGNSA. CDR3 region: CASSQQGTNYGYTF. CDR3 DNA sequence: TGTGCCAGCAGCCAGCAGGGAACCAACTATGGCTACACCTTC.

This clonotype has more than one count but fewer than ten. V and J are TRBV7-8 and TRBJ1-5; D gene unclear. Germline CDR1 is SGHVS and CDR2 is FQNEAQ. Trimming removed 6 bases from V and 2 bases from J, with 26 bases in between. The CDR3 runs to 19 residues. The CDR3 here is CASSYGSPSEARRNQPQHF. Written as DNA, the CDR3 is TGTGCCAGCAGTTACGGCTCACCCTCCGAGGCGCGTCGCAATCAGCCCCAGCATTTT.